The 26 T cell receptor beta chains given below trace back to one sample, sequenced in a study of PD-L1 blockade in urothelial cancer. TCRdb's copy holds only in-frame clones and misses some; the assay was immunoSEQ multiplex PCR. The data contain about 17,000 clones, about 85% of them singletons. The specimen was PBMCs, collected around atezolizumab (anti-PD-L1) treatment. All receptors come from a man aged 50-60 years with urothelial cancer.

This rearrangement joins TRBV19 to TRBJ2-5; D may be TRBD2 (5 bases). The length of the CDR3 is 13 residues. Trimming shortened V by 2 bases and J by 5 bases, and 9 bases separated the two germline ends. CDR1 and CDR2 from the germline V gene are LNHDA and SQIVND (reference sequence). The CDR3 DNA reads as TGTGCCAGTAGTATACTAGCAAGGGAGACCCAGTACTTC. Protein: CASSILARETQYF.

This clone was recorded only once. The rearrangement links TRBV7-9 to TRBJ2-5, with TRBD1 identical over 12 bases. Trimming removed 1 base from V and 4 bases from J; junction bases left unmatched: 4. Germline CDR1 SEHNR, CDR2 FQNEAQ (reference sequence). The CDR3 is 16 residues long. CDR3 residues: CASSLGGTGGLETQYF. The CDR3 DNA reads TGTGCCAGCAGCTTAGGAGGGACAGGGGGCTTAGAGACCCAGTACTTC.

The chain joins TRBV28 to TRBJ1-5; D gene ambiguous. This CDR3 comprises 16 residues. Germline assignment: CDR1 MDHEN and CDR2 SYDVKM. With 3 bases removed from V and 0 bases from J, the gap between germline ends came to 12 bases. This chain's CDR3 is CASSFGIHNSNQPQHF. The DNA of the CDR3 is TGTGCCAGCAGTTTCGGGATCCATAATAGCAATCAGCCCCAGCATTTT.

This chain joins TRBV19 and TRBJ2-2; a weak D match, TRBD2 (6 bases). V was cut by 6 bases and J by 4 bases, with 15 bases left in between. Germline V gene data show CDR1 as LNHDA and CDR2 as SQIVND (reference sequence). The CDR3 sequence is 15 residues long. CDR3 region: CASREGPSSTGELFF. The CDR3 DNA sequence: TGTGCCAGTAGGGAGGGACCCTCGTCCACCGGGGAGCTGTTTTTT.

The gene calls are TRBV2 and TRBJ1-4; 8 bases fit TRBD1. There are 15 residues in the CDR3. CDR1 is SNHLY and CDR2 is FYNNEI in the germline V gene. Losses at the gene ends were 3 bases for V and 8 bases for J; bases not matched to a gene: 8. The CDR3 bases are TGTGCCAGCAGTGAGCCCTGGACAGGGAGGGAAAAACTGTTTTTT. It codes for CASSEPWTGREKLFF.

This chain links TRBV7-9 with TRBJ1-1; no definite D call. Trimming removed 7 bases at V and 10 bases at J, with 4 bases between. This CDR3 spans 8 amino acids. Germline values: CDR1 SEHNR, CDR2 FQNEAQ (reference sequence). For the CDR3, the DNA is TGTGCCAGCAACGGAGCTTTCTTT. It is translated as CASNGAFF.

This clone was recorded once. V gene TRBV5-1 combines with J gene TRBJ2-7; D might be TRBD2 (6 bases). The ends were cut back, 0 bases at V and 7 bases at J, with 14 bases in the middle. Germline assignment: CDR1 SGHRS and CDR2 YFSETQ. CDR3 length equals 14 residues. CDR3 sequence reads: CASSLEGPGGEQYF. The CDR3, as DNA: TGCGCCAGCAGCTTGGAAGGTCCTGGGGGGGAGCAGTACTTC.

V gene TRBV5-1 combines with J gene TRBJ2-3, with 13 bases lining up with TRBD2. V lost 6 bases and J lost 0; bases outside the gene matches: 7. This CDR3 contains 17 residues. Germline CDR1 is SGHRS and CDR2 is YFSETQ. The CDR3 DNA reads TGCGCCAGCAAACGGGAACTAGCGGGAGGGAGCACAGATACGCAGTATTTT. This translates into CASKRELAGGSTDTQYF.

This chain joins TRBV28 and TRBJ2-7; 10 nucleotides agree with TRBD2. V lost 5 bases to trimming and J lost 1 base; unmatched junction nucleotides: 5. The CDR3 loop spans 15 amino acids. Germline CDR1 is MDHEN and CDR2 is SYDVKM. The CDR3: CASSPLLAGSYEQYF. DNA for the CDR3: TGTGCCAGCAGTCCCCTACTAGCGGGGTCCTACGAGCAGTACTTC. Full variable domain (rest looked up from reference TRBV28 and TRBJ2-7): DVKVTQSSRYLVKRTGEKVFLECVQDMDHENMFWYRQDPGLGLRLIYFSYDVKMKEKGDIPEGYSVSREKKERFSLILESASTNQTSMYLCASSPLLAGSYEQYFGPGTRLTVT.

The rearrangement uses TRBV12-5 and TRBJ2-7; D possibly corresponds to TRBD1 (5 bases). The CDR3 has 11 residues. The germline CDR1 and CDR2 sequences are LGHNT and FRNRAP. V was pared by 2 bases and J by 7 bases, with 6 bases between. The CDR3 reads CASGLRTEQYF. For the CDR3, the DNA is TGTGCTAGTGGTTTGAGGACAGAGCAGTACTTC. Supplemented by reference TRBV12-5 and TRBJ2-7, the full variable domain reads DARVTQTPRHKVTEMGQEVTMRCQPILGHNTVFWYRQTMMQGLELLAYFRNRAPLDDSGMPKDRFSAEMPDATLATLKIQPSEPRDSAVYFCASGLRTEQYFGPGTRLTVT.

The CDR3 DNA is TGTGCCAGCAGCCAAATTAGCTCCGGGGAGCTGTTTTTT. Amino acid sequence: CASSQISSGELFF. The chain combines TRBV7-2 with TRBJ2-2; no reliable D call. V lost 5 bases, J lost 6 bases, and 10 bases lay in between. The CDR3 consists of 13 residues. CDR1 is SGHTA, CDR2 FQGNSA, per germline. The full variable domain, its missing parts supplied by reference TRBV7-2 and TRBJ2-2, is GAGVSQSPSNKVTEKGKDVELRCDPISGHTALYWYRQSLGQGLEFLIYFQGNSAPDKSGLPSDRFSAERTGGSVSTLTIQRTQQEDSAVYLCASSQISSGELFFGEGSRLTVL.

The chain combines TRBV29-1 with TRBJ2-1; 13 positions agree with TRBD2. The V gene's germline CDR1 is SQVTM and CDR2 ANQGSEA. The CDR3 has 13 residues. Trimming removed 7 bases from V and 9 bases from J; junction bases left unmatched: 6. DNA for the CDR3: TGCAGCGGAACTAGCGGGAGGGCCGGTGAGCAGTTCTTC. Translating it yields CSGTSGRAGEQFF.

The gene calls are TRBV21-1 and TRBJ1-5; the D segment call TRBD1 is taken from the table without a DNA check. TRBV21-1 has pseudogene status. The CDR3 contains 22 residues. The CDR3 bases are TGTGCCAGCAGCAAAGAAGGGATAGCCGGGACAGGTCGAAATTTAAGCAATCAGCCCCAGCATTTT. The encoded protein is CASSKEGIAGTGRNLSNQPQHF.

The rearrangement links TRBV9 to TRBJ2-2; D ambiguous. Germline assignment: CDR1 SGDLS and CDR2 YYNGEE. The length of the CDR3 is 13 residues. The V end lost 0 bases, the J end lost 4 bases, and 4 bases lay between the germline ends. CDR3 sequence: CASSVVSTGELFF. The CDR3 coding sequence is TGTGCCAGCAGCGTAGTTAGCACCGGGGAGCTGTTTTTT.

The chain joins TRBV27 to TRBJ2-7; 8 bases match TRBD1. This CDR3 region has 15 residues. Trimming took 6 bases from V and 3 from J; bases not matched to a gene: 10. Germline V gene data show CDR1 as MNHEY and CDR2 as SMNVEV (reference sequence). In DNA form, the CDR3 reads TGTGCCAGCAGCCAGGGAGGAGGACAGGGCTACGAGCAGTACTTC. As protein: CASSQGGGQGYEQYF.

This rearrangement joins TRBV5-1 to TRBJ2-7, with D possibly being TRBD2 (5 bases). Germline V gene sequence: CDR1 SGHRS, CDR2 YFSETQ. The CDR3 has 13 residues. V was pared by 1 base and J by 6 bases, with 11 bases between. The CDR3 spells CASSLTGLGEQYF. Here the CDR3 DNA reads TGCGCCAGCAGCTTGACGGGATTAGGCGAGCAGTACTTC.

The gene calls are TRBV5-4 and TRBJ2-3; D is perhaps TRBD1 (6 bases). Trimming took 4 bases from V and 6 from J, leaving 15 bases between them. The CDR3 has 14 residues. Germline CDR1 and CDR2: SGHNT and YYREEE (reference sequence). CDR3 sequence: CASSTQGPGDTQYF. The CDR3, as DNA: TGTGCCAGCAGCACCCAGGGGCCCGGGGATACGCAGTATTTT.

V and J are TRBV6-1 and TRBJ1-2, with 7 bases that match TRBD1. Germline CDR1 is MNHNS and CDR2 is SASEGT. There are 17 residues in the CDR3. V lost 3 bases and J lost 1; bases outside the gene matches: 11. CDR3 sequence reads: CASSDPGQFFINYGYTF. The DNA of the CDR3 is TGTGCCAGCAGTGACCCGGGACAGTTCTTTATTAACTATGGCTACACCTTC.

V is TRBV30 and J is TRBJ2-1; D is unresolved. V was shortened by 4 bases and J by 8 bases, with 12 bases between the two germline ends. This CDR3 has 12 amino acids. Germline V gene lookup returns CDR1 GTSNPN and CDR2 SVGIG (reference sequence). The CDR3 is CAWTRSSDEQFF. In nucleotides, the CDR3 is TGTGCCTGGACTAGGAGTAGTGATGAGCAGTTCTTC. The full variable domain, in which reference TRBV30 and TRBJ2-1 provide the parts outside the CDR3, is SQTIHQWPATLVQPVGSPLSLECTVEGTSNPNLYWYRQAAGRGLQLLFYSVGIGQISSEVPQNLSASRPQDRQFILSSKKLLLSDSGFYLCAWTRSSDEQFFGPGTRLTVL.

V gene TRBV7-6 combines with J gene TRBJ1-5; 9 bases are shared with TRBD1. J lost 6 bases, V lost 8 bases, and 11 bases had no gene match. The CDR3 consists of 15 residues. CDR1 and CDR2 from the germline V gene are SGHVS and FNYEAQ. Written as DNA, the CDR3 is TGTGCCAGCGGTAACAGGGGGCTAGAGGGTCAGCCCCAGCATTTT. Translation gives CASGNRGLEGQPQHF.

A few counts support this clone. V is TRBV7-3 and J is TRBJ1-1; 9 bases fit TRBD1. After removal of 4 bases from V and 5 bases from J, the junction contained 2 bases not matched to a gene. The CDR3 has 13 residues. Germline CDR1 and CDR2: SGHTA and FQGTGA. CDR3 DNA sequence: TGTGCCAGCAGCTCAGACAGGGGGACTGAAGCTTTCTTT. This codes for CASSSDRGTEAFF.

The V gene is TRBV7-2, the J gene TRBJ2-7; 8 nucleotides agree with TRBD2. This CDR3 spans 16 amino acids. The trim removed 10 bases at V and 0 bases at J, leaving 14 bases unmatched. CDR1 is SGHTA, CDR2 FQGNSA, per germline. The DNA of the CDR3 is TGTGCCATCCTTCTCTGGAGCGGGGGTTTCTCCTACGAGCAGTACTTC. Amino acids: CAILLWSGGFSYEQYF.

In DNA, the CDR3 is TGTGCCAGCAGTGTAGAGCCGCGGGCTGAAGCTTTCTTT. Its protein is CASSVEPRAEAFF. The V call is TRBV2, the J call TRBJ1-1, with D unresolved. The CDR3 totals 13 residues. V was trimmed by 4 bases and J by 6 bases, leaving 12 bases between them. Per the germline V gene, CDR1 is SNHLY and CDR2 is FYNNEI.

The rearrangement uses TRBV19 and TRBJ1-6, with TRBD1 matching over 7 bases. Germline lookup yields CDR1 LNHDA and CDR2 SQIVND (reference sequence). The J segment lost 11 bases and the V segment lost 3 bases, leaving 4 bases of the junction unmatched. The CDR3 consists of 13 residues. The CDR3: CASSIKQGTPLHF. DNA for the CDR3: TGTGCCAGTAGTATTAAACAGGGGACACCCCTCCACTTT.

V gene TRBV12-5 combines with J gene TRBJ1-2, with 9 positions matching TRBD1. From germline, CDR1 is LGHNT and CDR2 FRNRAP. The CDR3 contains 14 residues. The V gene end was trimmed by 4 bases and the J gene end by 7 bases; junction bases not matched to a gene: 7. For the CDR3, the DNA is TGTGCTAGTGGTTCCGGGACAGGGACGGGTGGCTACACCTTC. Its translation is CASGSGTGTGGYTF.

This chain joins TRBV5-1 and TRBJ2-3; no reliable D call. This CDR3 comprises 15 residues. Germline lookup yields CDR1 SGHRS and CDR2 YFSETQ. Trimming took off 0 bases at V and 0 bases at J, with 8 bases between the two ends. CDR3 coding DNA: TGCGCCAGCAGCTTGGAAGAGACTAGCACAGATACGCAGTATTTT. Translated, it gives CASSLEETSTDTQYF.